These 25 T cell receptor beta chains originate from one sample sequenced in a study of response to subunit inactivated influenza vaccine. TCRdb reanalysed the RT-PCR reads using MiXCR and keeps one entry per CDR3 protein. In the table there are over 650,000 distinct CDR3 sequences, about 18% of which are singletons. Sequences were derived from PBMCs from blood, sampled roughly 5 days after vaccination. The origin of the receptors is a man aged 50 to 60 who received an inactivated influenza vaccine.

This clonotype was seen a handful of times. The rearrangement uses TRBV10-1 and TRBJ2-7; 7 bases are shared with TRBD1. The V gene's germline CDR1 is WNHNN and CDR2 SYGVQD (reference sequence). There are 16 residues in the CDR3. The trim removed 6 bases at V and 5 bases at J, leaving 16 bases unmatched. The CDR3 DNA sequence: TGCGCCAGCAGGTCATCTCCCGGGACAGCTTACGACGAGCAGTACTTC. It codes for CASRSSPGTAYDEQYF.

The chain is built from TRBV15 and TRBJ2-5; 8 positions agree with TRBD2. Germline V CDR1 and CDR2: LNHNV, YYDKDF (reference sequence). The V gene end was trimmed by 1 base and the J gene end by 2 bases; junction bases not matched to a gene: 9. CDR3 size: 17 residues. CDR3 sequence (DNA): TGTGCCACCAGCAGAGGGGGGCTAGCGGGTTTTCAAGAGACCCAGTACTTC. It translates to CATSRGGLAGFQETQYF.

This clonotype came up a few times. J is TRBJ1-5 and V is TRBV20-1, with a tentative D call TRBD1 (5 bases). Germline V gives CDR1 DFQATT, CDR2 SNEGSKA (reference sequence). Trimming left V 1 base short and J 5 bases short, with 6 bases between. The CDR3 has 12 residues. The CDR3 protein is CSARGGYQPQHF. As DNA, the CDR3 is TGCAGTGCTAGAGGGGGGTATCAGCCCCAGCATTTT.

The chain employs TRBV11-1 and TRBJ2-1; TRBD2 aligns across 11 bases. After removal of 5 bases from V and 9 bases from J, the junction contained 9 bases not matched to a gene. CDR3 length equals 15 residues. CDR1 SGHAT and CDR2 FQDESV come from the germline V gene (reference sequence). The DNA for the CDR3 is TGTGCCAGCAGCCACCGGACTAGCGGGTGGGGTGAGCAGTTCTTC. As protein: CASSHRTSGWGEQFF.

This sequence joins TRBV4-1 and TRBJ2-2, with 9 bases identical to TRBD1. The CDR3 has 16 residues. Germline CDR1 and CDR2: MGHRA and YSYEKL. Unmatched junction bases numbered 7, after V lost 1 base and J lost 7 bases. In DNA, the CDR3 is TGCGCCAGCAGCCAAGCCGGGACAGGGTCCGGCGGGGAGCTGTTTTTT. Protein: CASSQAGTGSGGELFF.

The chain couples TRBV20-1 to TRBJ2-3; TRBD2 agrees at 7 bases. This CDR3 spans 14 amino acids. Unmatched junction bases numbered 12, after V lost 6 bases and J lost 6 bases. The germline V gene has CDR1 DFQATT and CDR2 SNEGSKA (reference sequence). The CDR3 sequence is CSACWTTGRDTQYF. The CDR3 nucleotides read TGCAGTGCATGTTGGACCACCGGGAGGGATACGCAGTATTTT.

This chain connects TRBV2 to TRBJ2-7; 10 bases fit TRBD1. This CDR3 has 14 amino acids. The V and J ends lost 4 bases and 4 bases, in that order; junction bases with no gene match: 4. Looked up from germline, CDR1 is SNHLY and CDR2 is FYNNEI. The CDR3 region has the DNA TGTGCCAGCAGTGCGGACAGGGGGTTGTACGAGCAGTACTTC. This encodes CASSADRGLYEQYF.

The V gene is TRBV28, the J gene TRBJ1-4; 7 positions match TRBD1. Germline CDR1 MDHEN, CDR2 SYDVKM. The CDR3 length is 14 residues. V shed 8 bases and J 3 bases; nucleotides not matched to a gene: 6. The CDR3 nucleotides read TGTGCCAGCCTCGGACAGGAATCTAATGAAAAACTGTTTTTT. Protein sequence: CASLGQESNEKLFF.

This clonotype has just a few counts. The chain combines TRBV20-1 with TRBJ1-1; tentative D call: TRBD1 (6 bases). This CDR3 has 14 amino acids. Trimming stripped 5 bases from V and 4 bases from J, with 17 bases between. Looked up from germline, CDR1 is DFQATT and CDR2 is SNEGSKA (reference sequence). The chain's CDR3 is CSAWRTDWSTEAFF. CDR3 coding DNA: TGCAGTGCTTGGCGGACAGACTGGAGCACTGAAGCTTTCTTT.

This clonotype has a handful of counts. CDR3 coding DNA: TGCAGTGCTAGAAATCTGCGCGGCACAGATACGCAGTATTTT. It codes for CSARNLRGTDTQYF. This sequence joins TRBV20-1 and TRBJ2-3; D ambiguous. This CDR3 is built from 14 residues. From germline, CDR1 is DFQATT and CDR2 SNEGSKA (reference sequence). V was trimmed by 2 bases and J by 1 base, leaving 10 bases between them.

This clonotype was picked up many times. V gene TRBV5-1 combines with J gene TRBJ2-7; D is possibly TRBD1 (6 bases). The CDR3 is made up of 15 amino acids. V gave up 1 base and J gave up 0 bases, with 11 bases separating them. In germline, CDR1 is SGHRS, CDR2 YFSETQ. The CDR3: CASSLTGTSSYEQYF. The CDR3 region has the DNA TGCGCCAGCAGCTTGACAGGGACAAGCTCCTACGAGCAGTACTTC.

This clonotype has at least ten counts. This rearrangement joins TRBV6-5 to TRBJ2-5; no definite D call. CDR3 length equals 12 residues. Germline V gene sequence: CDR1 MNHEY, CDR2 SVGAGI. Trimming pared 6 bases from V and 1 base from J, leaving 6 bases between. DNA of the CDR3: TGTGCCAGCAGCTCGACCCAAGAGACCCAGTACTTC. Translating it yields CASSSTQETQYF.

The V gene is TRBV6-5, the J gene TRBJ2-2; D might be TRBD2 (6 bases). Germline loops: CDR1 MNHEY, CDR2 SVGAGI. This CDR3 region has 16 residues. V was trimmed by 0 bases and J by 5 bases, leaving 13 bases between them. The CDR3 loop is CASSYSGGVVTGELFF. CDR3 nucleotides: TGTGCCAGCAGTTACTCTGGCGGGGTGGTGACCGGGGAGCTGTTTTTT.

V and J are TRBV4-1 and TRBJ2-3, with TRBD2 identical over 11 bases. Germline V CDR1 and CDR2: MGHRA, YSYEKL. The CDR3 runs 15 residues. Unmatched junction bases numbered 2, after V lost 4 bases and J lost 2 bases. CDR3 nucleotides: TGCGCCAGCAGCCCACTAGCGGGGGTCACAGATACGCAGTATTTT. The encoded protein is CASSPLAGVTDTQYF.

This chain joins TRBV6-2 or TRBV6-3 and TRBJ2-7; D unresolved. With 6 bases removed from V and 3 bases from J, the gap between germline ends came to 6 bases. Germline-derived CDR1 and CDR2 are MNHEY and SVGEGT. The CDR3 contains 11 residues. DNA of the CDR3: TGTGCCAGCAGGCGAATCTACGAGCAGTACTTC. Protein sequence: CASRRIYEQYF.

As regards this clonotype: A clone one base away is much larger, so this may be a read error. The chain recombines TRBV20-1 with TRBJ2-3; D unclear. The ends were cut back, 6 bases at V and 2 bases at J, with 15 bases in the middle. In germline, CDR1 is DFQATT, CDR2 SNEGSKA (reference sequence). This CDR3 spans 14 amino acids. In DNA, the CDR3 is TGCAGTGCCGAAAACCCGCGCTTCACAGATACGCAGTATTTT. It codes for CSAENPRFTDTQYF.

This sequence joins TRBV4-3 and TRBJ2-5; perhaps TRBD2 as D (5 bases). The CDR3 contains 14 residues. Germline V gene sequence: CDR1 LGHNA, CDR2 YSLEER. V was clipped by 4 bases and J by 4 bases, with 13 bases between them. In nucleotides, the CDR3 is TGCGCCAGCAGCCGAGCTACTAGTTTAGAGACCCAGTACTTC. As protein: CASSRATSLETQYF.

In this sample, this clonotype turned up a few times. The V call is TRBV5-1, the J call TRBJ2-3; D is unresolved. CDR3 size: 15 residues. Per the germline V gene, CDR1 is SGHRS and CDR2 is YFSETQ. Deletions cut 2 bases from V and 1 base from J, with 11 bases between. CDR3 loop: CASSFGARGTDTQYF. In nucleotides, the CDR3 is TGCGCCAGCAGCTTCGGAGCCCGCGGCACAGATACGCAGTATTTT.

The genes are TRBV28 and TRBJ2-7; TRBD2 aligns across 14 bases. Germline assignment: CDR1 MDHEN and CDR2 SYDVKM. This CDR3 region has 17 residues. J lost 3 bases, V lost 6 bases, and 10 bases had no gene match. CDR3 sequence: CASSPRPGLAGVYEQYF. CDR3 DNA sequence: TGTGCCAGCAGCCCCAGACCGGGACTAGCGGGAGTCTACGAGCAGTACTTC.

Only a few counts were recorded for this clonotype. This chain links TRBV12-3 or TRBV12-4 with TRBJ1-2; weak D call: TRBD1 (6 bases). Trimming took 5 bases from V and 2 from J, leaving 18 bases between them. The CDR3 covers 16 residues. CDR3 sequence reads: CASSPTTGAFNYGYTF. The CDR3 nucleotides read TGTGCCAGCAGTCCGACGACAGGAGCGTTCAACTATGGCTACACCTTC.

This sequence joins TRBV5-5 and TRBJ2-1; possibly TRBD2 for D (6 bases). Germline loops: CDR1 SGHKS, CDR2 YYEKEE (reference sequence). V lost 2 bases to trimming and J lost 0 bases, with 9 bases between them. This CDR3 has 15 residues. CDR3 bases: TGTGCCAGCAGCTTACAGGAGGGCTCCTACAATGAGCAGTTCTTC. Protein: CASSLQEGSYNEQFF.

CDR3 in DNA: TGTGCCAGCAGCAGAGGGGGACAGCTCTACGAGCAGTACTTC. This translates into CASSRGGQLYEQYF. The chain uses TRBV6-2 or TRBV6-3 and TRBJ2-7, with TRBD1 identical over 7 bases. The germline CDR1 and CDR2 sequences are MNHEY and SVGEGT. The CDR3 length is 14 residues. Trimming removed 6 bases from V and 3 bases from J; junction bases left unmatched: 8.

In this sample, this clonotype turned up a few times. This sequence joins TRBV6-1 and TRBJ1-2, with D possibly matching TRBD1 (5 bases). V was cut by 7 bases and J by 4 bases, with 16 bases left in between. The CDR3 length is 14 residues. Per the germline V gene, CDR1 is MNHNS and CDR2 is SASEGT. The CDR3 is CASTQSGGSYGYTF. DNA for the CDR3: TGTGCCAGCACCCAAAGCGGGGGGAGCTATGGCTACACCTTC.

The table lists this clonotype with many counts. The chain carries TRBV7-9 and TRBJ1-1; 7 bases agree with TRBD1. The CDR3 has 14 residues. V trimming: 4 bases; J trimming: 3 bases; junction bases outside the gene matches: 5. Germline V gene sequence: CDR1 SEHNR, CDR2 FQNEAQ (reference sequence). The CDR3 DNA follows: TGTGCCAGCAGCTCGACAGGGACGTACACTGAAGCTTTCTTT. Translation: CASSSTGTYTEAFF.

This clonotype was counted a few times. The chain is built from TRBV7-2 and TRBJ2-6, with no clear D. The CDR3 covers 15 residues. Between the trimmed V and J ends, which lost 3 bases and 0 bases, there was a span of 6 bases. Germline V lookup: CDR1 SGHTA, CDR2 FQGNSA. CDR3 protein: CASSFDRSGANVLTF. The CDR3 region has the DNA TGTGCCAGCAGCTTCGACCGCTCTGGGGCCAACGTCCTGACTTTC.